This record covers a single T cell receptor (beta chain). This sample was taken from a study of blood T cell repertoires in COVID-19. At the level of the study: The cDNA or gDNA used as material had been derived from T cells, B-cell-depleted T cells, or PBMCs.

Germline lookup yields CDR1 LNHNV and CDR2 YYDKDF (reference sequence). The CDR3 is made up of 15 amino acids. Trimming removed 0 bases at V and 4 bases at J, with 12 bases between. TCRdb's copy holds only in-frame clones and misses some; the assay was immunoSEQ multiplex PCR. The table lists around 130,000 clones, roughly 84% of them singletons, with approximately 1.5% in the top ten. Sequencing was done on a sample of peripheral blood. This TCR was sampled from a man in his 60s with acute or convalescent COVID-19. This chain connects TRBV15 to TRBJ1-2, with D hard to call. Here the CDR3 reads CATSREGEGLYGYTF. CDR3 DNA: TGTGCCACCAGCAGAGAGGGAGAGGGCCTCTATGGCTACACCTTC.